The clone carrying this T cell receptor beta chain has a count of ten or more. No antigen is known for it. These data originate in a study of spatial heterogeneity in lung cancer. V was cut by 3 bases and J by 5 bases, with 14 bases left in between. This CDR3 spans 14 amino acids. In germline, CDR1 is DFQATT, CDR2 SNEGSKA (reference sequence). TCRdb redid the calling of the 5' RACE reads with MiXCR, one entry per CDR3 protein. Altogether roughly 99,000 distinct CDR3 sequences are present, roughly 19% being singletons, with the ten largest covering 20% to 25%. Time point here: blood at routine non-recurrence follow-up after resection. The study's findings and limits: Relative to follow-up, resection was when ubiquitous expanded tumor TCRs appeared more in blood.

The V and J genes are TRBV20-1 and TRBJ1-5, with D possibly matching TRBD1 (5 bases). The sequences come from PBMCs, collected at follow-up. The sequence came from a male donor with early-stage non-small cell lung cancer. The CDR3: CSAREPGGYQPQHF. The CDR3 DNA reads TGCAGTGCTAGGGAGCCCGGGGGGTATCAGCCCCAGCATTTT.